Below, one TCR beta chain is given with its context. Its antigen is unidentified. Naive CD8+ T cells showed a CD45RO-CCR7+CD27+CD95- phenotype. The sample comes from a study of CXCR3-negative and CXCR3-positive naive CD8 T cells. Study-level background: Roughly 1.5 +/- 0.3 million TRB reads came from each library, giving about 135 million in total.

Study observations and caveats: Similar TRBV-TRBJ gene usage was seen in naive CXCR3-negative and CXCR3-positive cells, but not in memory cells. Relative to CXCR3-negative naive cells, CXCR3-positive naive cells had more hydrophobic TRB CDR3s.

The CDR3 is made up of 13 amino acids. The germline CDR1 and CDR2 sequences are SGHRS and YFSETQ. UMI labels and 5' RACE were used to prepare the TRB cDNA libraries. TCRdb reprocessed the 5' RACE reads, keeping one entry per CDR3 protein, no DNA. The sample features just under 90,000 distinct CDR3 sequences, with around 0.82% in its top ten. The J gene is TRBJ1-1, the V gene TRBV5-1; the TRBD1 assignment by TCRdb is unverifiable without DNA. The receptor was derived from a human donor in good health. Some clones in this sample may be carry-over from other donors' samples. The sample comprised naive CXCR3+ CD8+ T cells from blood. Subset given: CD45RO-CCR7+CD27+CD95- naive CD8+ T cells expressing CXCR3 (TNR3+). The CDR3 loop is CASSLGDRTEAFF.